The 27 T cell receptor beta chains presented below share a single source sample, sequenced in a study of cytomegalovirus exposure and HLA in healthy donors. The PCR ran on 60 Vbeta and 13 Jbeta primers. Data came from immunoSEQ multiplex PCR; TCRdb stores just in-frame clones and leaves some out. The sample carries over 100,000 clones, over 60% recorded once. Specimen: PBMCs. The receptors stem from a man aged 30-40 years in good health and CMV-seropositive.

The chain combines TRBV4-2 with TRBJ1-6; possible D gene TRBD1, 5 bases. The V end was cut by 8 bases, the J end by 7 bases, with 12 bases between. The CDR3 has 13 residues. CDR1 and CDR2 (germline): LGHNA, YNFKEQ. The CDR3 region is CASSGLQNSPLHF. CDR3 sequence (DNA): TGTGCCAGCTCGGGACTTCAGAATTCACCCCTCCACTTT.

The genes are TRBV9 and TRBJ1-1, with D maybe TRBD1 (5 bases). Trimming removed 3 bases from V and 6 bases from J, with 27 bases in between. There are 18 residues in the CDR3. The germline CDR1 and CDR2 sequences are SGDLS and YYNGEE. This CDR3 is CASSDNIRGAGSPPEAFF. The CDR3 coding sequence is TGTGCCAGCAGCGATAACATCCGCGGGGCGGGGAGTCCGCCTGAAGCTTTCTTT.

The rearrangement links TRBV7-7 to TRBJ2-1; possible D gene TRBD2, 6 bases. V was pared by 1 base and J by 0 bases, with 19 bases between. The CDR3 is 19 residues long. Germline V gives CDR1 SSHAT, CDR2 FNYEAQ (reference sequence). The CDR3 DNA is TGTGCCAGCAGCTTAGTCCCCTCGGCGGGGTCTAGCTCCTACAATGAGCAGTTCTTC. This encodes CASSLVPSAGSSSYNEQFF.

CDR3 coding DNA: TGTGCCAGCAGCGCCAGGAGGGGGCCGGGTGGAGATACGCAGTATTTT. It translates to CASSARRGPGGDTQYF. The V call is TRBV7-2, the J call TRBJ2-3; the D gene is possibly TRBD1 (7 bases). CDR3 size: 16 residues. V shed 5 bases and J shed 5 bases, with 20 bases lying between them. Looked up from germline, CDR1 is SGHTA and CDR2 is FQGNSA.

CDR3 in DNA: TGTGCCAGCAGTTTCCAGGGTGATCAGCCCCAGCATTTT. Encoded protein: CASSFQGDQPQHF. The chain combines TRBV5-5 with TRBJ1-5; D is perhaps TRBD1 (5 bases). Germline V CDR1 and CDR2: SGHKS, YYEKEE (reference sequence). V was pared by 5 bases and J by 5 bases, with 11 bases between. The CDR3 spans 13 residues.

The chain employs TRBV6-1 and TRBJ1-5; 8 bases are shared with TRBD1. The CDR3 is 15 amino acids. Looked up from germline, CDR1 is MNHNS and CDR2 is SASEGT. Trimming cost V 8 bases and J 6 bases; bases outside gene matches: 12. CDR3 loop: CASLRFHRGGQPQHF. CDR3 nucleotides: TGTGCCAGCCTTAGATTTCACAGGGGGGGTCAGCCCCAGCATTTT.

As for this clone: Other DNA sequences in the sample encode the same CDR3. CDR3: CATSRDRAGSLTYGYTF. The CDR3 coding sequence is TGTGCCACCAGCAGAGATCGGGCAGGGTCTCTGACCTATGGCTACACCTTC. The V and J genes are TRBV15 and TRBJ1-2; D may be TRBD1 (5 bases). V lost 0 bases, J lost 4 bases, and 18 bases lay in between. Germline CDR1 is LNHNV and CDR2 is YYDKDF (reference sequence). This CDR3 is built from 17 residues.

The chain is built from TRBV13 and TRBJ2-5; 8 bases are a match to TRBD2. The end of the DNA is better explained by TRBJ2-7, so the J call may be wrong. Germline-derived CDR1 and CDR2 are PRHDT and FYEKMQ (reference sequence). CDR3 length equals 15 residues. This CDR3 is CASSLDGRAGDEQYF. For the CDR3, the DNA is TGTGCCAGCAGCTTAGACGGGAGGGCGGGGGACGAGCAGTACTTC.

The V gene is TRBV7-9, the J gene TRBJ1-1, with 7 bases aligning to TRBD1. V was pared by 2 bases and J by 0 bases, with 9 bases of the junction left unmatched. The CDR3 totals 17 residues. CDR1 and CDR2 (germline): SEHNR, FQNEAQ (reference sequence). As DNA, the CDR3 is TGTGCCAGCAGCTTAAGACAGGGCCGTCTCATGAACACTGAAGCTTTCTTT. Its protein is CASSLRQGRLMNTEAFF.

This clone was seen a single time. The V and J genes are TRBV5-4 and TRBJ2-2, with D possibly being TRBD1 (6 bases). The CDR3 is 16 residues long. CDR1 is SGHNT, CDR2 YYREEE, per germline (reference sequence). The V gene lost 2 bases and the J gene lost 4 bases, with 15 bases spanning the gap. The CDR3 nucleotides are TGTGCCAGCAGCTTCCTTTCGACAGGCGGCACCGGGGAGCTGTTTTTT. Its translation is CASSFLSTGGTGELFF.

With respect to this clone: At one end, the junction sequence differs from germline, possibly due to a read error. The V call is TRBV2, the J call TRBJ2-2; D is possibly TRBD2 (7 bases). This CDR3 region has 13 residues. Germline values: CDR1 SNHLY, CDR2 FYNNEI. Written as DNA, the CDR3 is TGCAAAAGCAGGGGAGGGGACACCGGGGAGCTGTTTTTT. This codes for CKSRGGDTGELFF. Variable domain in full (rest from reference TRBV2 and TRBJ2-2): EPEVTQTPSHQVTQMGQEVILRCVPISNHLYFYWYRQILGQKVEFLVSFYNNEISEKSEIFDDQFSVERPDGSNFTLKIRSTKLEDSAMYFCKSRGGDTGELFFGEGSRLTVL.

V usage is TRBV5-6 and J usage is TRBJ2-2, with 11 nucleotides matching TRBD1. CDR3 length: 17 residues. Germline CDR1 is SGHDT and CDR2 is YYEEEE. Losses at the gene ends were 4 bases for V and 0 bases for J; bases not matched to a gene: 5. As DNA, the CDR3 is TGTGCCAGCAGCGGACGGACAGGGGGCTCGAACACCGGGGAGCTGTTTTTT. It encodes CASSGRTGGSNTGELFF.

The rearrangement uses TRBV5-1 and TRBJ1-1; a possible D gene is TRBD1 (5 bases). This CDR3 has 15 residues. The ends were cut back, 7 bases at V and 7 bases at J, with 23 bases in the middle. From germline, CDR1 is SGHRS and CDR2 YFSETQ. CDR3 sequence (DNA): TGCGCCAGCGGTCAGGACGCACAAACGGGGGGTGAAGCTTTCTTT. Translating it yields CASGQDAQTGGEAFF.

The sample holds a few counts of this clone. V is TRBV7-2 and J is TRBJ1-4; D gene ambiguous. This CDR3 comprises 14 residues. V was pared by 3 bases and J by 2 bases, with 7 bases between. CDR1 SGHTA and CDR2 FQGNSA come from the germline V gene. This chain's CDR3 is CASSFGVTNEKLFF. The CDR3 coding sequence is TGTGCCAGCAGCTTCGGAGTCACTAATGAAAAACTGTTTTTT. The full variable domain, in which reference TRBV7-2 and TRBJ1-4 provide the parts outside the CDR3, is GAGVSQSPSNKVTEKGKDVELRCDPISGHTALYWYRQSLGQGLEFLIYFQGNSAPDKSGLPSDRFSAERTGGSVSTLTIQRTQQEDSAVYLCASSFGVTNEKLFFGSGTQLSVL.

V gene TRBV28 combines with J gene TRBJ2-7; weak D call: TRBD2 (8 bases). Trimming took 5 bases from V and 2 from J, leaving 16 bases between them. The CDR3 extends over 15 amino acids. Germline CDR1 reads MDHEN; CDR2 reads SYDVKM. CDR3 in DNA: TGTGCCAGCAGTGTCGGGACAGCGGGGGCCTACGAGCAGTACTTC. Translating gives CASSVGTAGAYEQYF. Variable domain in full (rest from reference TRBV28 and TRBJ2-7): DVKVTQSSRYLVKRTGEKVFLECVQDMDHENMFWYRQDPGLGLRLIYFSYDVKMKEKGDIPEGYSVSREKKERFSLILESASTNQTSMYLCASSVGTAGAYEQYFGPGTRLTVT.

This clone was found once. The V and J genes are TRBV2 and TRBJ2-5, with no clear D. Trimming took off 1 base at V and 5 bases at J, with 11 bases between the two ends. The CDR3 is 14 amino acids. The germline gives CDR1 SNHLY, CDR2 FYNNEI. The CDR3 DNA follows: TGTGCCAGCAGTGAAGATCAGGCCCCCGAGACCCAGTACTTC. Its protein is CASSEDQAPETQYF.

This chain connects TRBV19 to TRBJ2-7; possible D gene TRBD2, 6 bases. The length of the CDR3 is 13 residues. V lost 7 bases and J lost 1, with 11 bases in between. Looked up from germline, CDR1 is LNHDA and CDR2 is SQIVND (reference sequence). DNA for the CDR3: TGTGCCAGTACGGGAGTCAGGTCCTACGAGCAGTACTTC. Protein: CASTGVRSYEQYF.

This clone was seen once. At one boundary the junction diverges from the germline segment, which might be a read error. Other DNA sequences within the sample encode an identical CDR3. The gene calls are TRBV5-4 and TRBJ1-4, with a tentative D call TRBD1 (5 bases). CDR1 and CDR2 (germline): SGHNT, YYREEE (reference sequence). The CDR3 is 14 amino acids. The CDR3, as DNA: TGTGCCAGCAGCTTGAAATCGACAGCAGAAAAGCTGTTTTTT. This gives the protein CASSLKSTAEKLFF.

The genes are TRBV27 and TRBJ2-2; possible D gene TRBD1, 6 bases. CDR1 is MNHEY, CDR2 SMNVEV, per germline (reference sequence). Trimming took off 4 bases at V and 4 bases at J, with 16 bases between the two ends. The CDR3 runs 16 residues. CDR3 residues: CASSSGQPWGTGELFF. The CDR3 coding sequence is TGTGCCAGCAGTTCAGGACAGCCCTGGGGCACCGGGGAGCTGTTTTTT.

The CDR3 coding sequence is TGTGCCAGCAGTTTTCGGACAGGGGGAGAGACCCAGTACTTC. Translating gives CASSFRTGGETQYF. The rearrangement joins TRBV27 to TRBJ2-5; 10 nucleotides match TRBD1. The CDR3 has 14 amino acids. Unmatched junction bases numbered 2, after V lost 3 bases and J lost 4 bases. The germline CDR1 and CDR2 sequences are MNHEY and SMNVEV (reference sequence).

The V call is TRBV5-4, the J call TRBJ2-3, with 7 positions matching TRBD1. The CDR3 contains 13 residues. J gave up 4 bases and V 3 bases, and 2 bases lay outside the gene matches. CDR1 and CDR2 from the germline V gene are SGHNT and YYREEE (reference sequence). The CDR3 DNA reads TGTGCCAGCAGCTGGGACAGCCCAGATACGCAGTATTTT. It is translated as CASSWDSPDTQYF. Full variable domain (remainder filled in from reference TRBV5-4 and TRBJ2-3): ETGVTQSPTHLIKTRGQQVTLRCSSQSGHNTVSWYQQALGQGPQFIFQYYREEENGRGNFPPRFSGLQFPNYSSELNVNALELDDSALYLCASSWDSPDTQYFGPGTRLTVL.

V gene TRBV10-2 combines with J gene TRBJ1-4; no reliable D call. This CDR3 is built from 13 residues. The V gene lost 7 bases and the J gene lost 5 bases, with 11 bases spanning the gap. Germline CDR1 is WSHSY and CDR2 is SAAADI. The CDR3 here is CASKSMVNEKLFF. The CDR3 DNA reads as TGCGCCAGCAAATCTATGGTGAATGAAAAACTGTTTTTT.

V gene TRBV28 combines with J gene TRBJ1-2; 7 nucleotides align to TRBD1. This CDR3 contains 15 residues. Trimming cost V 4 bases and J 7 bases; bases outside gene matches: 12. Germline CDR1 MDHEN, CDR2 SYDVKM. The CDR3 sequence is CASSSPPRGAGGYTF. CDR3 sequence (DNA): TGTGCCAGCAGTTCCCCTCCCAGGGGGGCGGGTGGCTACACCTTC.

The rearrangement joins TRBV5-1 to TRBJ1-6; TRBD1 matches at 7 bases. Germline V gene data show CDR1 as SGHRS and CDR2 as YFSETQ. The J segment lost 7 bases and the V segment lost 0 bases, leaving 4 bases of the junction unmatched. This CDR3 comprises 15 residues. CDR3 sequence reads: CASSLGQGGNSPLHF. The CDR3 nucleotides are TGCGCCAGCAGCTTGGGGCAGGGGGGAAATTCACCCCTCCACTTT.

The V and J genes are TRBV6-6 and TRBJ2-7; D gene ambiguous. V lost 2 bases to trimming and J lost 2 bases, with 7 bases between them. Germline V lookup: CDR1 MNHNY, CDR2 SVGAGI (reference sequence). The CDR3 is 13 residues long. The CDR3 DNA follows: TGTGCCAGCAGTTACAGCTTGACCTACGAGCAGTACTTC. This codes for CASSYSLTYEQYF.

V gene TRBV18 combines with J gene TRBJ1-4; tentative D call: TRBD1 (6 bases). V lost 8 bases and J 15 bases, leaving 25 bases between the germline ends. Germline lookup yields CDR1 KGHSH and CDR2 LQKENI. The CDR3 consists of 14 residues. CDR3 sequence reads: CASRATGALTALFF. The CDR3 coding sequence is TGTGCCAGCCGCGCGACAGGCGCCCTTACGGCATTGTTTTTT.

This clone was observed a handful of times. The CDR3 DNA reads as TGTGCCAGCAGCTCGTACGCGGGAGCCTACAATGAGCAGTTCTTC. It translates to CASSSYAGAYNEQFF. The chain carries TRBV11-1 and TRBJ2-1; TRBD2 agrees at 7 bases. The V and J ends lost 4 bases and 2 bases, in that order; junction bases with no gene match: 5. CDR1 and CDR2 from the germline V gene are SGHAT and FQDESV (reference sequence). The CDR3 is 15 amino acids.